These T cell receptor beta chains were read from a single sample in a study of graft-versus-host responses after intestinal transplantation. TCRdb's table, derived via immunoSEQ multiplex PCR, lists solely in-frame clones and lacks some. This table holds around 7,000 clones, approximately 70% found once. The sample here was ileum tissue, taken approximately 50 days after transplant. The receptor source for this set is a human patient who received an intestinal transplant, so some T cells may come from the graft donor. CDR3s include the opening cysteine and the closing phenylalanine or tryptophan. The order of the fields is J gene, D gene, clone size, V gene, CDR3 DNA, CDR3 protein. A D gene is named only where the DNA matches it firmly. Clone size is stated in some rows and not others, as once, few, many or a class when expanded.

j_call: TRBJ1-5
d_call: .
clone_size: .
v_call: TRBV20-1
cdr3_nt: TGCAGTGCTAGATCAAATCAGCCCCAGCATTTT
cdr3_aa: CSARSNQPQHF

j_call: TRBJ2-5
d_call: .
clone_size: medium-sized
v_call: TRBV7-2
cdr3_nt: TGTGCCAGCAGCTTAGGGGGGGGCCCACAAGAGACCCAGTACTTC
cdr3_aa: CASSLGGGPQETQYF

j_call: TRBJ2-3
d_call: TRBD2
clone_size: .
v_call: TRBV4-2
cdr3_nt: TGTGCCAGCAGCCAAGCACTAGCGGGGATCACAGATACGCAGTATTTT
cdr3_aa: CASSQALAGITDTQYF

j_call: TRBJ1-1
d_call: .
clone_size: few
v_call: TRBV6-5
cdr3_nt: TGTGCCAGCAGCCCCTTCCAGGCCGGCTTTGAAGCTTTCTTT
cdr3_aa: CASSPFQAGFEAFF

j_call: TRBJ2-3
d_call: TRBD2
clone_size: .
v_call: TRBV6-5
cdr3_nt: TGTGCCAGCAGTGGGGGGGACCTTAGCACAGATACGCAGTATTTT
cdr3_aa: CASSGGDLSTDTQYF

j_call: TRBJ2-2
d_call: .
clone_size: .
v_call: TRBV28
cdr3_nt: TGTGCCAGCAGTTTCAGGGGGGACAGCGGGAACACCGGGGAGCTGTTTTTT
cdr3_aa: CASSFRGDSGNTGELFF

j_call: TRBJ1-2
d_call: .
clone_size: .
v_call: TRBV7-3
cdr3_nt: TGTGCCAGCAGCTTAGTCCCCGGACTTGGCTACACCTTC
cdr3_aa: CASSLVPGLGYTF

j_call: TRBJ1-4
d_call: TRBD1
clone_size: .
v_call: TRBV7-6
cdr3_nt: TGTGCCAGCAGCTCTGAAGGGGGCCGGGAAAAACTGTTTTTT
cdr3_aa: CASSSEGGREKLFF

j_call: TRBJ2-2
d_call: TRBD1
clone_size: .
v_call: TRBV11-2
cdr3_nt: TGTGCCAGCAGCCCAGGACAGGGGGAGTTCGCGAACACCGGGGAGCTGTTTTTT
cdr3_aa: CASSPGQGEFANTGELFF

j_call: TRBJ2-2
d_call: TRBD1
clone_size: .
v_call: TRBV7-7
cdr3_nt: TGTGCTAGCAGCTTCGACAGGGGCGGGGAGCTGTTTTTT
cdr3_aa: CASSFDRGGELFF

j_call: TRBJ2-5
d_call: .
clone_size: .
v_call: TRBV5-1
cdr3_nt: TGCGCCAGCAGCTCTGGGAACCCAGGGATAAGACAAGAGACCCAGTACTTC
cdr3_aa: CASSSGNPGIRQETQYF

j_call: TRBJ2-3
d_call: TRBD2
clone_size: .
v_call: TRBV4-1
cdr3_nt: TGCGCCAGCAGAAATCAGCGGGGGGGCACAGATACGCAGTATTTT
cdr3_aa: CASRNQRGGTDTQYF

j_call: TRBJ2-5
d_call: TRBD2
clone_size: .
v_call: TRBV6-6
cdr3_nt: TGTGCCAGCACCGGACTAGCGGGGGGGAGGGGGGAGACCCAGTACTTC
cdr3_aa: CASTGLAGGRGETQYF

j_call: TRBJ2-1
d_call: .
clone_size: .
v_call: TRBV29-1
cdr3_nt: TGCAGCGTTAGTCAGGGGGGTGCCTACAATGAGCAGTTCTTC
cdr3_aa: CSVSQGGAYNEQFF